This T cell receptor beta chain is drawn from a study of T cells after yellow fever vaccination. Study overall: SMART-Seq v4 Ultra Low Input prepared the low-cell-number fractions.

TCRdb passed the 5' RACE reads through MiXCR, listing each CDR3 protein once. The sample shows more than 200,000 distinct CDR3 sequences, roughly 3.5% of them seen only once. This clonotype has at least ten counts. CDR3 length: 13 amino acids. Germline CDR1 and CDR2: SGHTA and FQGNSA. Between the trimmed V and J ends, which lost 3 bases and 4 bases, there was a span of 7 bases. The sample in question was PBMCs, obtained 15 days after the yellow fever booster vaccination. The chain uses TRBV7-2 and TRBJ1-5; D not certain. This receptor was taken from a man aged 18 to 35 who received the YFV17D yellow fever vaccine. The CDR3 loop is CASSFPPNQPQHF. CDR3 coding DNA: TGTGCCAGCAGCTTTCCCCCAAATCAGCCCCAGCATTTT.